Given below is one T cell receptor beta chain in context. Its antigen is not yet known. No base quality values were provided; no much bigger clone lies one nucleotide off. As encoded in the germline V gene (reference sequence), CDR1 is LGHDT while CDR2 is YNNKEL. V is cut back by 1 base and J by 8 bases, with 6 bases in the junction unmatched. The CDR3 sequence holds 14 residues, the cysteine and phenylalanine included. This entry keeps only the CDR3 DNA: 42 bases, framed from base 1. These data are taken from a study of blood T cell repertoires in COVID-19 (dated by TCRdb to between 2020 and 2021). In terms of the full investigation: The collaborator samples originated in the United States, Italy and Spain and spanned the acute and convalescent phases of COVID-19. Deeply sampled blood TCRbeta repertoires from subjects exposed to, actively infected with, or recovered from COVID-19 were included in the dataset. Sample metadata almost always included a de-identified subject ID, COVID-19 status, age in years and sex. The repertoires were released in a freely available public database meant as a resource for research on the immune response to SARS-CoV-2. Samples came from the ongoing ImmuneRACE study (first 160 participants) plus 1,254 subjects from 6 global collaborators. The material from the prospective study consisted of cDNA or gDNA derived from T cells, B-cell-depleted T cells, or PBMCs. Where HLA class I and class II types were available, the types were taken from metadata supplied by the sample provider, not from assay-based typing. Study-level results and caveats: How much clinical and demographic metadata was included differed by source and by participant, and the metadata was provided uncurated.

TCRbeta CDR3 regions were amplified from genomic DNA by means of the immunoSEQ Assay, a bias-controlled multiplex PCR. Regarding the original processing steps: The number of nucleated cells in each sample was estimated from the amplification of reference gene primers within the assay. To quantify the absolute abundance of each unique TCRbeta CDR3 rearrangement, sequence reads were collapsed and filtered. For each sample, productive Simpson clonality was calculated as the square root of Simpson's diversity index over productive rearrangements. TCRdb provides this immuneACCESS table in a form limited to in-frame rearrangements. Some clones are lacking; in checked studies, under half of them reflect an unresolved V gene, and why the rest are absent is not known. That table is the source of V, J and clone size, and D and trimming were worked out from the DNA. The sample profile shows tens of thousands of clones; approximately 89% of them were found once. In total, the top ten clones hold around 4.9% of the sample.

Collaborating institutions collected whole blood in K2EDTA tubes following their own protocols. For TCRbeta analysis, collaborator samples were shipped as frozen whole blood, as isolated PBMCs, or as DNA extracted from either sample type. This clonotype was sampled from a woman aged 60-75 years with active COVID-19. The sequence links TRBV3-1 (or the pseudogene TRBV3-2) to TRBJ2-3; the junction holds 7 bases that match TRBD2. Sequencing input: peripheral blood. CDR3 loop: CASSQVMGGVTQYF. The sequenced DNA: TGTGCCAGCAGCCAAGTGATGGGAGGGGTTACGCAGTATTTT.